The 27 T cell receptor beta chains in this list originate from one sample, sequenced in a study of T cell changes during pregnancy in multiple sclerosis. Generated by immunoSEQ multiplex PCR, the TCRdb table keeps only in-frame clones and is missing some. The table lists roughly 38,000 clones, 94% of them singletons. The source was CD8+ T cells from peripheral blood mononuclear cells, collected in the third trimester of pregnancy. Receptor source: a female donor with multiple sclerosis, enrolled in a pregnancy study.

This chain joins TRBV9 and TRBJ2-7; 9 nucleotides agree with TRBD2. J gave up 0 bases and V 0 bases, and 1 base lay outside the gene matches. Germline-derived CDR1 and CDR2 are SGDLS and YYNGEE. The CDR3 has 15 amino acids. This CDR3 is CASSVGGRASYEQYF. The CDR3 region has the DNA TGTGCCAGCAGCGTAGGCGGGAGGGCCTCCTACGAGCAGTACTTC. Complete variable domain (other parts from reference TRBV9 and TRBJ2-7): DSGVTQTPKHLITATGQRVTLRCSPRSGDLSVYWYQQSLDQGLQFLIQYYNGEERAKGNILERFSAQQFPDLHSELNLSSLELGDSALYFCASSVGGRASYEQYFGPGTRLTVT.

The genes are TRBV4-3 and TRBJ2-3, with a possible D match to TRBD2 (6 bases). Per germline, CDR1 LGHNA and CDR2 YSLEER. Trimming pared 0 bases from V and 3 bases from J, leaving 13 bases between. The CDR3 is 16 residues long. CDR3 amino acids: CASSQDPREWTDTQYF. The CDR3 DNA is TGCGCCAGCAGCCAAGATCCTCGGGAGTGGACAGATACGCAGTATTTT.

V is TRBV18 and J is TRBJ2-7; D is possibly TRBD1 (5 bases). The V end lost 2 bases, the J end lost 0 bases, and 8 bases lay between the germline ends. Per germline, CDR1 KGHSH and CDR2 LQKENI. This CDR3 comprises 14 residues. The CDR3 DNA reads as TGTGCCAGCTCACCAGGTGACAGCTCCTACGAGCAGTACTTC. Amino acids: CASSPGDSSYEQYF.

This rearrangement joins TRBV9 to TRBJ2-1; TRBD1 aligns across 9 bases. With V trimmed by 4 bases and J by 6 bases, 5 bases remained unmatched. Germline CDR1 reads SGDLS; CDR2 reads YYNGEE. The CDR3 is 14 residues long. DNA for the CDR3: TGTGCCAGCAGCATTACGACAGGGGGCAATGAGCAGTTCTTC. This codes for CASSITTGGNEQFF.

The chain couples TRBV13 to TRBJ2-7; TRBD1 matches 10 bases. This CDR3 is 15 amino acids long. V lost 4 bases and J lost 3; bases outside the gene matches: 6. The germline V gene has CDR1 PRHDT and CDR2 FYEKMQ (reference sequence). CDR3 DNA: TGTGCCAGCAGCTCACCGGGACAGGGGCACTACGAGCAGTACTTC. This sequence encodes CASSSPGQGHYEQYF.

This chain links TRBV6-1 with TRBJ2-3; a weak D match, TRBD2 (7 bases). Germline V gene sequence: CDR1 MNHNS, CDR2 SASEGT. The V end lost 2 bases, the J end lost 4 bases, and 16 bases lay between the germline ends. The CDR3 is 16 residues long. The chain's CDR3 is CASSESSGGGADTQYF. As DNA, the CDR3 is TGTGCCAGCAGTGAATCTAGCGGAGGGGGGGCAGATACGCAGTATTTT.

The chain has TRBV29-1 and TRBJ2-2; 8 bases align to TRBD1. Germline assignment: CDR1 SQVTM and CDR2 ANQGSEA. Trimming at V came to 5 bases and at J to 7 bases, leaving 3 bases not matched to a gene. The CDR3 loop spans 12 amino acids. The CDR3 region has the DNA TGCAGCGTTCAGGGGGCCGGCGGGGAGCTGTTTTTT. Its protein product is CSVQGAGGELFF.

V usage is TRBV4-2 and J usage is TRBJ2-1; D possibly corresponds to TRBD2 (6 bases). The CDR3 consists of 19 residues. Trimming removed 5 bases from V and 0 bases from J, with 23 bases in between. The germline CDR1 and CDR2 sequences are LGHNA and YNFKEQ. The CDR3 coding sequence is TGTGCCAGCAGCGGCTGGGTTTTCGACGCGGGGATCTCCTACAATGAGCAGTTCTTC. This translates into CASSGWVFDAGISYNEQFF.

The J gene is TRBJ2-7, the V gene TRBV9; 11 nucleotides align to TRBD2. The CDR3 contains 16 residues. The V and J ends lost 3 bases and 3 bases, in that order; junction bases with no gene match: 8. Germline lookup yields CDR1 SGDLS and CDR2 YYNGEE. CDR3: CASSESPLAGDYEQYF. Here the CDR3 DNA reads TGTGCCAGCAGCGAGAGCCCACTAGCGGGAGACTACGAGCAGTACTTC.

The gene calls are TRBV4-3 and TRBJ1-2, with 8 bases identical to TRBD1. Trimming cost V 0 bases and J 3 bases; bases outside gene matches: 12. The CDR3 sequence is 18 residues long. CDR1 is LGHNA, CDR2 YSLEER, per germline. As DNA, the CDR3 is TGCGCCAGCAGCCAAGATCGGGTTTGGACAGGGAGTGACTATGGCTACACCTTC. This codes for CASSQDRVWTGSDYGYTF.

This clone was recorded a few times. V and J are TRBV6-5 and TRBJ2-7, with 9 nucleotides matching TRBD2. V trimming: 7 bases; J trimming: 5 bases; junction bases outside the gene matches: 9. The germline V gene has CDR1 MNHEY and CDR2 SVGAGI. CDR3 size: 14 residues. CDR3 sequence: CASKSLAGTHEQYF. The CDR3 DNA reads as TGTGCCAGCAAGTCTCTAGCGGGAACGCACGAGCAGTACTTC.

The chain couples TRBV9 to TRBJ1-2, with TRBD1 identical over 10 bases. Germline V lookup: CDR1 SGDLS, CDR2 YYNGEE. With V trimmed by 3 bases and J by 7 bases, 6 bases remained unmatched. CDR3 length: 14 amino acids. Written as DNA, the CDR3 is TGTGCCAGCAGCGAGGACAGGGGGTTAAGTGGCTACACCTTC. Amino acid sequence: CASSEDRGLSGYTF. The whole variable domain, filled in from reference TRBV9 and TRBJ1-2, reads DSGVTQTPKHLITATGQRVTLRCSPRSGDLSVYWYQQSLDQGLQFLIQYYNGEERAKGNILERFSAQQFPDLHSELNLSSLELGDSALYFCASSEDRGLSGYTFGSGTRLTVV.

This chain joins TRBV7-9 and TRBJ2-1; perhaps TRBD2 as D (5 bases). The CDR3 covers 14 residues. Germline loops: CDR1 SEHNR, CDR2 FQNEAQ (reference sequence). Trimming shortened V by 4 bases and J by 7 bases, and 14 bases separated the two germline ends. The CDR3 here is CASSYPGVLNEQFF. CDR3 nucleotide sequence: TGTGCCAGCAGCTATCCCGGGGTTTTGAATGAGCAGTTCTTC. The full variable domain, its missing parts supplied by reference TRBV7-9 and TRBJ2-1, is DTGVSQNPRHKITKRGQNVTFRCDPISEHNRLYWYRQTLGQGPEFLTYFQNEAQLEKSRLLSDRFSAERPKGSFSTLEIQRTEQGDSAMYLCASSYPGVLNEQFFGPGTRLTVL.

The chain links TRBV5-4 to TRBJ2-1, with 12 bases lining up with TRBD2. Germline V gene sequence: CDR1 SGHNT, CDR2 YYREEE (reference sequence). The CDR3 loop spans 19 amino acids. V shed 4 bases, J shed 1 base, and the junction held 12 bases outside the gene matches. CDR3 loop: CASSPLPGLAGGSYNEQFF. The CDR3 DNA reads TGTGCCAGCAGCCCACTTCCGGGACTAGCGGGCGGGTCCTACAATGAGCAGTTCTTC.

This chain links TRBV11-2 with TRBJ2-5; 7 nucleotides line up with TRBD2. Germline V gene data show CDR1 as SGHAT and CDR2 as FQNNGV. V gave up 4 bases and J gave up 0 bases; unmatched junction bases: 5. This CDR3 is 15 amino acids long. Here the CDR3 DNA reads TGTGCCAGCAGCTGGTCCAGCGGGGACCAAGAGACCCAGTACTTC. It yields the protein CASSWSSGDQETQYF.

The chain combines TRBV14 with TRBJ1-3, with TRBD1 matching 8 bases. The CDR3 is 15 amino acids. V lost 3 bases and J lost 3; bases outside the gene matches: 4. Per germline, CDR1 SGHDN and CDR2 FVKESK. CDR3 sequence reads: CASSQTGVYGNTIYF. The CDR3 bases are TGTGCCAGCAGCCAGACAGGGGTCTATGGAAACACCATATATTTT.

The chain links TRBV5-1 to TRBJ2-7, with D perhaps TRBD1 (6 bases). Germline V gene lookup returns CDR1 SGHRS and CDR2 YFSETQ. CDR3 length equals 14 residues. Between the trimmed V and J ends, which lost 4 bases and 5 bases, there was a span of 16 bases. CDR3 protein: CASSLGTGLDEQYF. For the CDR3, the DNA is TGCGCCAGCAGCCTTGGTACAGGGCTGGACGAGCAGTACTTC.

This clone showed up just once. The rearrangement uses TRBV4-1 and TRBJ2-5; D possibly corresponds to TRBD1 (8 bases). Looked up from germline, CDR1 is MGHRA and CDR2 is YSYEKL. The V gene lost 3 bases and the J gene lost 5 bases, with 22 bases spanning the gap. This CDR3 is built from 17 residues. The CDR3 DNA is TGCGCCAGCAGCCAGGGGGGGGGCAGGGGGCTTGAGGAGACCCAGTACTTC. Protein product: CASSQGGGRGLEETQYF.

J is TRBJ2-5 and V is TRBV27, with D perhaps TRBD1 (6 bases). The V end was cut by 2 bases, the J end by 5 bases, with 18 bases between. Looked up from germline, CDR1 is MNHEY and CDR2 is SMNVEV (reference sequence). The CDR3 covers 16 residues. CDR3 nucleotides: TGTGCCAGCAGTTTAGCGTCAGGGGTTGGGCTGGAGACCCAGTACTTC. It encodes CASSLASGVGLETQYF.

The V call is TRBV14, the J call TRBJ2-7; 9 bases line up with TRBD2. The germline V gene has CDR1 SGHDN and CDR2 FVKESK. V lost 3 bases and J lost 2; bases outside the gene matches: 8. CDR3 length equals 16 residues. The CDR3 region is CASSHGLAGNPYEQYF. CDR3 sequence (DNA): TGTGCCAGCAGCCACGGTCTAGCGGGGAACCCCTACGAGCAGTACTTC.

The chain uses TRBV15 and TRBJ1-5; tentative D call: TRBD1 (6 bases). The germline V gene has CDR1 LNHNV and CDR2 YYDKDF (reference sequence). CDR3 size: 14 residues. The V end lost 3 bases, the J end lost 5 bases, and 11 bases lay between the germline ends. CDR3 loop: CATSRDSSYQPQHF. The CDR3, as DNA: TGTGCCACCAGCAGGGACAGTTCCTATCAGCCCCAGCATTTT. The full variable domain, in which reference TRBV15 and TRBJ1-5 provide the parts outside the CDR3, is DAMVIQNPRYQVTQFGKPVTLSCSQTLNHNVMYWYQQKSSQAPKLLFHYYDKDFNNEADTPDNFQSRRPNTSFCFLDIRSPGLGDTAMYLCATSRDSSYQPQHFGDGTRLSIL.

This rearrangement joins TRBV28 to TRBJ1-2, with 9 positions matching TRBD1. CDR3 length: 17 residues. With 5 bases clipped from V and 1 base from J, the junction kept 11 bases outside the gene matches. The germline V gene encodes CDR1 MDHEN and CDR2 SYDVKM. Written as DNA, the CDR3 is TGTGCCAGCAGTATAGGGACAGGGTTTAGAGATAACTATGGCTACACCTTC. This encodes CASSIGTGFRDNYGYTF.

This clone is a singleton in its sample. The chain joins TRBV7-9 to TRBJ1-4, with 7 bases identical to TRBD1. CDR1 and CDR2 from the germline V gene are SEHNR and FQNEAQ (reference sequence). V dropped 5 bases and J dropped 7; count of bases not matched to a gene: 1. This CDR3 comprises 12 residues. The DNA of the CDR3 is TGTGCCAGCAGCCCAGGGGGTGAAAAACTGTTTTTT. Protein sequence: CASSPGGEKLFF.

The chain recombines TRBV29-1 with TRBJ2-7, with 8 bases matching TRBD1. The trim removed 4 bases at V and 9 bases at J, leaving 8 bases unmatched. The CDR3 contains 12 residues. Per germline, CDR1 SQVTM and CDR2 ANQGSEA. The CDR3 DNA is TGCAGCGTTGGACAGGGGAATCTTGGGCAGTACTTC. The encoded protein is CSVGQGNLGQYF.

The count of this clone is one. V is TRBV19 and J is TRBJ1-2, with TRBD1 identical over 8 bases. This CDR3 has 21 residues. CDR1 is LNHDA and CDR2 is SQIVND in the germline V gene (reference sequence). The V segment lost 3 bases and the J segment 5 bases; nucleotides outside the gene matches: 26. The CDR3 region has the DNA TGTGCCAGTAGTATGGTTTCCTGGAGGAGCGGACAGGGCTCGATTCCGTATGGCTACACCTTC. Its protein is CASSMVSWRSGQGSIPYGYTF.

The chain recombines TRBV4-3 with TRBJ2-5; D gene unclear. V was clipped by 1 base and J by 4 bases, with 7 bases between them. The CDR3 is 13 residues long. The germline gives CDR1 LGHNA, CDR2 YSLEER. The CDR3 DNA sequence: TGCGCCAGCAGCCAAGTGTTCGGAGAGACCCAGTACTTC. It yields the protein CASSQVFGETQYF.

The rearrangement links TRBV28 to TRBJ2-3, with 11 bases lining up with TRBD2. V was pared by 5 bases and J by 2 bases, with 18 bases of the junction left unmatched. The CDR3 extends over 20 amino acids. CDR1 MDHEN and CDR2 SYDVKM come from the germline V gene. CDR3: CASSPMGLAVTPKNTDTQYF. The CDR3 DNA follows: TGTGCCAGCAGTCCAATGGGACTAGCGGTTACCCCCAAGAACACAGATACGCAGTATTTT.